The clone carrying this T cell receptor (beta chain) showed up many times. Its antigen remains unidentified. Preparing the TCRbeta library involved the use of unique molecular identifiers. Each CDR3 protein is one row after TCRdb ran MiXCR on the PCR reads. The top ten hold approximately 34% of the sample, which has around 200,000 distinct CDR3 sequences, under 8.5% seen once. This entry belongs to a study of T-cell reconstitution after alpha-beta-depleted transplantation in children. Broader study findings: In patients about two months after transplant, alpha-beta T cells reportedly arose from several hundred expanded graft clones. Newly generated T cells supplied most T-cell counts and diversity one year post-transplant.

This CDR3 is 15 amino acids long. CDR1 and CDR2 from the germline V gene are SQVTM and ANQGSEA. Deletions cut 6 bases from V and 4 bases from J, with 21 bases between. The chain combines TRBV29-1 with TRBJ1-2; TRBD1 might be the D (5 bases). This sample comprised PBMCs, mostly from graft donor cells, obtained 360 days after TCRalphabeta/CD19-depleted stem cell transplant. The receptor was derived from a male patient between 2 and 9 years old who had a stem cell transplant for acute myeloid leukemia, so the T cells may come from the graft donor. Written as DNA, the CDR3 is TGCAGCGTCTCGGGGCTCCCTGGACTCTTCTATGGCTACACCTTC. Protein sequence: CSVSGLPGLFYGYTF.